The T cell receptor (beta chain) under discussion was sequenced for a study of OX40 agonist ivuxolimab in advanced cancers. Across the study: Given to patients was ivuxolimab, an agonistic anti-OX40 (CD134) antibody. Partial responses occurred in Three dose-escalation patients, one with hepatocellular carcinoma and two with cutaneous melanoma.

Libraries were prepared by immunoSEQ multiplex PCR; TCRdb keeps only in-frame clonotypes and omits some of them. This table holds 65,000 or so clones, over 75% found once. Study findings and constraints: Clones of CD4+ and CD8+ blood T cells grew by week 6 at doses of 0.1 to 3.0 mg/kg. Among expanded peripheral T cells, antigen specificity went undetermined.

Trimming stripped 3 bases from V and 4 bases from J, with 13 bases between. The CDR3 has 15 residues. Germline CDR1 and CDR2: WSHSY and SAAADI. Of note for this clone: Its antigen remains unidentified.

This specimen was CD4+ or CD8+ T cells sorted from blood, taken in a trial of the OX40 agonist ivuxolimab. The sequence was obtained from an adult with an advanced solid tumor such as melanoma, head and neck, liver or kidney cancer. The chain has TRBV10-2 and TRBJ1-5, with D uncertain. In DNA, the CDR3 is TGCGCCAGCAGTGACTCTCGCGGGATGAATCAGCCCCAGCATTTT. Translating it yields CASSDSRGMNQPQHF.